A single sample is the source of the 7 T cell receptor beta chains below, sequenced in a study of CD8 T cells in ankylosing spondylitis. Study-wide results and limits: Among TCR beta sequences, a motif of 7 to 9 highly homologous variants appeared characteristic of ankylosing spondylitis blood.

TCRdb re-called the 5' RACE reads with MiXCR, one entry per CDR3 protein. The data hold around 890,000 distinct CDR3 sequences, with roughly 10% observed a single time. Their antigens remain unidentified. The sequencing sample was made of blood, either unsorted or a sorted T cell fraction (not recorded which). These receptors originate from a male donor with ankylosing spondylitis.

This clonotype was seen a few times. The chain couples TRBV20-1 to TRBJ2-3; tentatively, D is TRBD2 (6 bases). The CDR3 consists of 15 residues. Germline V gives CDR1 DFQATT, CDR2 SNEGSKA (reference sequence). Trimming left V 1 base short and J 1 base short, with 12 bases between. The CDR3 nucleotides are TGCAGTGCTAGAGTTGAAACGGGGGGCACAGATACGCAGTATTTT. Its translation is CSARVETGGTDTQYF.

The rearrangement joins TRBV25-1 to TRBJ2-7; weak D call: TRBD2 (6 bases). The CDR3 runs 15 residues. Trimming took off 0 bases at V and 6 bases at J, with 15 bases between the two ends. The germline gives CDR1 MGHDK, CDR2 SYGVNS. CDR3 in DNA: TGTGCCAGCAGTGAATATGGTGGCGGGGAATCCGAGCAGTACTTC. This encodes CASSEYGGGESEQYF.

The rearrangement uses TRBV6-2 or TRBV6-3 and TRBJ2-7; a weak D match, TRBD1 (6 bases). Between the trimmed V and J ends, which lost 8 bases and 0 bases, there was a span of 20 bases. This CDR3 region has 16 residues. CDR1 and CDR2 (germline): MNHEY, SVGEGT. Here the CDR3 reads CASLRGKTGFSYEQYF. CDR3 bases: TGTGCCAGCTTACGCGGCAAGACAGGCTTCTCCTACGAGCAGTACTTC.

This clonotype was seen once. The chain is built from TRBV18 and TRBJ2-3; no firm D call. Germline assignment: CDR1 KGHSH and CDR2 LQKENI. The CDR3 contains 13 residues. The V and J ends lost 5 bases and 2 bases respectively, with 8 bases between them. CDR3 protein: CASSNVATDTQYF. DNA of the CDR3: TGTGCCAGCTCAAACGTAGCCACAGATACGCAGTATTTT.

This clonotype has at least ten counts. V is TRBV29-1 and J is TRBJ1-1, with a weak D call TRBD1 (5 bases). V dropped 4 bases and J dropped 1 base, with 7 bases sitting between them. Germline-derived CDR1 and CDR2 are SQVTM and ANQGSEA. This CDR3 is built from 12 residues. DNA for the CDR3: TGCAGCGTTGGACAGCGGAACACTGAAGCTTTCTTT. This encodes CSVGQRNTEAFF.

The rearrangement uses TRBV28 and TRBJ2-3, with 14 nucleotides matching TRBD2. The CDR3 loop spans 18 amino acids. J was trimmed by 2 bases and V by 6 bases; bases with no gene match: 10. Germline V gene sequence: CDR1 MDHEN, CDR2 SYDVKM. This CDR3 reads CASSPLGTSGGPTDTQYF. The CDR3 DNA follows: TGTGCCAGCAGCCCCCTCGGGACTAGCGGGGGCCCCACAGATACGCAGTATTTT. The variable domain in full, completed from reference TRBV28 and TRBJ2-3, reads DVKVTQSSRYLVKRTGEKVFLECVQDMDHENMFWYRQDPGLGLRLIYFSYDVKMKEKGDIPEGYSVSREKKERFSLILESASTNQTSMYLCASSPLGTSGGPTDTQYFGPGTRLTVL.

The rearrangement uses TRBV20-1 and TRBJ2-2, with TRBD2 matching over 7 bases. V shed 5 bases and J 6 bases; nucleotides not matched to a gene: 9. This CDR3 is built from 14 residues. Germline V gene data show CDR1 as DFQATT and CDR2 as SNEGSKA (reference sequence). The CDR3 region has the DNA TGCAGTGCTCGGCGGGCGGGGGTCGCCGGGGAGCTGTTTTTT. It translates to CSARRAGVAGELFF.